Here is one TCR beta chain with its context. Other DNA variants within this sample encode the same CDR3. Clones were sequenced by immunoSEQ multiplex PCR, and TCRdb holds only the in-frame ones, with some missing. The profile covers over 65,000 clones, with around 68% appearing a single time and under 6% taken by the ten largest. This specimen belongs to a study of cytotoxic CD8 clonotypes in ibrutinib-treated CLL. CDR3 length: 15 residues. The ends were cut back, 3 bases at V and 0 bases at J, with 6 bases in the middle. Germline CDR1 reads LNHDA; CDR2 reads SQIVND (reference sequence). The chain has TRBV19 and TRBJ2-6; D call uncertain. This sequence was found in a human donor with chronic lymphocytic leukemia. Sequencing was performed on PBMCs, taken after 12 months of ibrutinib treatment. CDR3 coding DNA: TGTGCCAGTAGTATCCGCTTCTCTGGGGCCAACGTCCTGACTTTC. Amino acids: CASSIRFSGANVLTF.